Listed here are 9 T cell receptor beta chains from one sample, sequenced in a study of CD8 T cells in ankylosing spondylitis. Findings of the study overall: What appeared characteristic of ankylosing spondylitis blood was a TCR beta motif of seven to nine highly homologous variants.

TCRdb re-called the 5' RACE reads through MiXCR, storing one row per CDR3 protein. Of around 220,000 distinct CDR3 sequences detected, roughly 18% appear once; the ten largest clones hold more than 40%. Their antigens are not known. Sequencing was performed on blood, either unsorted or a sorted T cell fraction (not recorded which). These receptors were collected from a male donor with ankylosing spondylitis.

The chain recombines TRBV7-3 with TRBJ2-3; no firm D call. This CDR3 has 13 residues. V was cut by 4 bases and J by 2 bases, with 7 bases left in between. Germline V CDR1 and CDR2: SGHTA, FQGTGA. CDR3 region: CASSSVITDTQYF. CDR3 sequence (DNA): TGTGCCAGCAGCTCGGTTATCACAGATACGCAGTATTTT.

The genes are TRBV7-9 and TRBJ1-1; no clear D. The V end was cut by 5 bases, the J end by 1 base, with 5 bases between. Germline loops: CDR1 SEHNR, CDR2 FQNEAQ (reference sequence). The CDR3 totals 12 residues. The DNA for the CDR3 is TGTGCCAGCAGCGAGTCGAACACTGAAGCTTTCTTT. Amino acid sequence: CASSESNTEAFF.

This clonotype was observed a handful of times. The CDR3 protein is CASSPAGSPPGEQYF. In DNA form, the CDR3 reads TGTGCCAGTAGTCCCGCGGGGAGCCCGCCTGGGGAGCAGTACTTC. This chain connects TRBV19 to TRBJ2-7, with TRBD2 as a possible D gene (6 bases). CDR1 and CDR2 (germline): LNHDA, SQIVND (reference sequence). Trimming took 5 bases from V and 7 from J, leaving 21 bases between them. The CDR3 runs 15 residues.

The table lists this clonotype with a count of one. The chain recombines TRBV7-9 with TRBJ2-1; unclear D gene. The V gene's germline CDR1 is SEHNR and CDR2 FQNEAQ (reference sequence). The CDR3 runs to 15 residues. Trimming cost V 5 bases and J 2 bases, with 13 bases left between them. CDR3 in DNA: TGTGCCAGCAGCCCCCTGTCCACCACCTACAATGAGCAGTTCTTC. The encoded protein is CASSPLSTTYNEQFF.

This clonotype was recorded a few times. This CDR3 reads CASSPGTGKYEQYF. As DNA, the CDR3 is TGTGCCAGCAGTCCCGGGACCGGCAAATACGAGCAGTACTTC. The chain links TRBV12-3 or TRBV12-4 to TRBJ2-7, with D perhaps matching TRBD1 or TRBD2 (5 bases each). V shed 5 bases and J shed 4 bases, with 15 bases lying between them. The CDR3 is 14 residues long.

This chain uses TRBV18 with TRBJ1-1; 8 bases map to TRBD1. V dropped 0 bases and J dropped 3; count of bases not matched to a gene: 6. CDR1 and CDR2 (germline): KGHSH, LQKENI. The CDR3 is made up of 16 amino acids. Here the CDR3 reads CASSPPQGAGDTEAFF. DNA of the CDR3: TGTGCCAGCTCACCACCCCAGGGGGCAGGCGACACTGAAGCTTTCTTT.

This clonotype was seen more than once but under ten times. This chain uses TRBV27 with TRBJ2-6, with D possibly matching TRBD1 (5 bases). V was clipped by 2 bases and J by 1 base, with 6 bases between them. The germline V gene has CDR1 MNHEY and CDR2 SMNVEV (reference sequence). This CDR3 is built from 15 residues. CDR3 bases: TGTGCCAGCAGTTTAAGGGGTTCTGGGGCCAACGTCCTGACTTTC. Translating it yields CASSLRGSGANVLTF.

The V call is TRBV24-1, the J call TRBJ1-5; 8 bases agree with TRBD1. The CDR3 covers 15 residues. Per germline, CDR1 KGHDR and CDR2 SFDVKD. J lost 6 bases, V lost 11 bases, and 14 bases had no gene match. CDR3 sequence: CAIQPGTGVSQPQHF. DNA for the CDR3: TGTGCCATTCAACCCGGGACAGGCGTTTCTCAGCCCCAGCATTTT.

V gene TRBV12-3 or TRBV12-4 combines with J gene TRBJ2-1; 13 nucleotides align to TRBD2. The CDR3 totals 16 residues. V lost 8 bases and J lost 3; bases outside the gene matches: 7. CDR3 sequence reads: CASLTSGGSYYNEQFF. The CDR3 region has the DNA TGTGCCAGCCTGACTAGCGGGGGGTCCTACTACAATGAGCAGTTCTTC.